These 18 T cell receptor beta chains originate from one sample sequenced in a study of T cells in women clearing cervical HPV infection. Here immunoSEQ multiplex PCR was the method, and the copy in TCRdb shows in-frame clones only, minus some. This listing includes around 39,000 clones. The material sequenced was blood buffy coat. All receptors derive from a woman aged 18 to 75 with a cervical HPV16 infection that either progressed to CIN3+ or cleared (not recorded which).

This CDR3 reads CASSIDHSLTKLFF. Partial CDR3 DNA: TGTGCCAGTAGTATAGATCACAGTTTAACGAAA. The J gene is TRBJ1-4, the V gene TRBV19; D gene uncertain. The read ends 3 residues shy of where the CDR3 ends; the end is completed using the germline J gene. In germline, CDR1 is LNHDA, CDR2 SQIVND (reference sequence). There are 14 residues in the CDR3.

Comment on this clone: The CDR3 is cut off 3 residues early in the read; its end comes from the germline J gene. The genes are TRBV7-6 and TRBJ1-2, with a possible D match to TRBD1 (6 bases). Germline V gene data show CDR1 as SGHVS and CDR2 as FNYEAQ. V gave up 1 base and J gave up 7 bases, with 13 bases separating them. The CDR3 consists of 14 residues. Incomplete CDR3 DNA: TGTGCCAGCAGCTTAGAACAGGGCGTGGGTGGC. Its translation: CASSLEQGVGG. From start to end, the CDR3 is CASSLEQGVGGYTF.

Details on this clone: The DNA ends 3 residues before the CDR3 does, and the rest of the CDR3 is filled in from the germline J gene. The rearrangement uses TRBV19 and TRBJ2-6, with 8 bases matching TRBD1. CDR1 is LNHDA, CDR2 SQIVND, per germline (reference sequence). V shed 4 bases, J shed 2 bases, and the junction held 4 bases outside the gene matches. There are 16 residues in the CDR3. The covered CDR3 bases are TGTGCCAGTAGTAAAACAGGGGGTGCTGGGGCCAACGTC. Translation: CASSKTGGAGANV. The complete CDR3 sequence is CASSKTGGAGANVLTF.

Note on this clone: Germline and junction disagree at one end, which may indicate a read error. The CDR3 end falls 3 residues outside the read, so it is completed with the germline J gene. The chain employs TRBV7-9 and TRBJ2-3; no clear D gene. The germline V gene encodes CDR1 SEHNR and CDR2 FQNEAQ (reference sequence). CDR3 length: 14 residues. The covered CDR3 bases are TGTGCCAGCAGCTTAGACCCCCTCGCAGAGACG. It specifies CASSLDPLAET. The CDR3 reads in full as CASSLDPLAETQYF.

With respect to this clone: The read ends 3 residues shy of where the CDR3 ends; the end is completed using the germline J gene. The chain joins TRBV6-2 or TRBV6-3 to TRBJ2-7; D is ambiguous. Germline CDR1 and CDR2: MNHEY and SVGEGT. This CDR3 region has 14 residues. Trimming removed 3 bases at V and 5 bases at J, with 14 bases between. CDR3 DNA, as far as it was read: TGTGCCAGCAGTTATAAAAGGGCTGGTGACGAG. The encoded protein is CASSYKRAGDE. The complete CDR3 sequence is CASSYKRAGDEQYF.

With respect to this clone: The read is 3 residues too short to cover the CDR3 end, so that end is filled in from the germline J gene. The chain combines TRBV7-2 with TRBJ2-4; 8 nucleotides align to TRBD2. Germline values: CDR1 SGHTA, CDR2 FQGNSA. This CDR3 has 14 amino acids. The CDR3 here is CASSPPGKRETQYF. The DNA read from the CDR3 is TGTGCCAGCAGCCCCCCCGGGAAGCGGGAGACT.

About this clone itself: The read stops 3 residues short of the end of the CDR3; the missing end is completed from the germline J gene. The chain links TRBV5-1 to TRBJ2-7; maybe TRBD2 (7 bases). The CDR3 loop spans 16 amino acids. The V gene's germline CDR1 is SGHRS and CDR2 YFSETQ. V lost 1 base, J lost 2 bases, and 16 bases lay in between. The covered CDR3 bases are TGCGCCAGCAGCTTGACGGGGGAGGGGGGGGCCTACGAG. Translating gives CASSLTGEGGAYE. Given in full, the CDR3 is CASSLTGEGGAYEQYF.

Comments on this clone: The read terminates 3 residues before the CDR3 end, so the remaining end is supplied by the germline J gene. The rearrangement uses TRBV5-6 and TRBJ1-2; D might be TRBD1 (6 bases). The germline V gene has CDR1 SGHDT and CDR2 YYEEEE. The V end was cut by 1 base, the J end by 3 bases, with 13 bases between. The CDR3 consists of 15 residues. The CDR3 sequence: CASSLTRGADYGYTF. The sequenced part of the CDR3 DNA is TGTGCCAGCAGCTTGACCCGGGGGGCGGACTATGGC.

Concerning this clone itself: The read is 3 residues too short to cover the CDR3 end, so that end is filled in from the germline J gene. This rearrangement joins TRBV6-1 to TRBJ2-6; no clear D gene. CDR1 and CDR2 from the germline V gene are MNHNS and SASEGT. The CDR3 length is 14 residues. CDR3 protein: CASSEDPGSVLLTF. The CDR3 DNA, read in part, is TGTGCCAGCAGTGAGGATCCGGGTTCGGTTCTC.

CDR3 bases read: TGTGCCAGCAGCTTATTGGGCAAGGGGGAAGAAAAA. Translation: CASSLLGKGEEK. The entire CDR3 protein reads CASSLLGKGEEKLFF. The chain links TRBV7-9 to TRBJ1-4; the D gene is possibly TRBD1 (6 bases). The observed sequence ends 3 residues before the CDR3 terminus, with the missing tail filled in from the germline J gene. CDR1 is SEHNR, CDR2 FQNEAQ, per germline (reference sequence). The ends were cut back, 2 bases at V and 8 bases at J, with 15 bases in the middle. This CDR3 region has 15 residues.

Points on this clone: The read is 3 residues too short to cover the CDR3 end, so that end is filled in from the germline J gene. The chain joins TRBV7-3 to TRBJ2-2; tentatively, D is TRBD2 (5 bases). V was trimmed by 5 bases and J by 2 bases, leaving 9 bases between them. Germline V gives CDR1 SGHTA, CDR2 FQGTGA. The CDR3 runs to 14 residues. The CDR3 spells CASSHTSNTGELFF. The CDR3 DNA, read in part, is TGTGCCAGCAGCCATACTAGTAACACCGGGGAG.

CDR3 amino acids: CASSLIGQNTEAFF. Partial CDR3 DNA: TGTGCCAGCAGCTTAATCGGTCAGAACACTGAA. V and J are TRBV7-2 and TRBJ1-1; the D is unclear. From the germline J gene comes the end of the CDR3, since the read stops 3 residues before it. Germline CDR1 and CDR2: SGHTA and FQGNSA. This CDR3 has 14 amino acids. With 2 bases removed from V and 1 base from J, the gap between germline ends came to 8 bases.

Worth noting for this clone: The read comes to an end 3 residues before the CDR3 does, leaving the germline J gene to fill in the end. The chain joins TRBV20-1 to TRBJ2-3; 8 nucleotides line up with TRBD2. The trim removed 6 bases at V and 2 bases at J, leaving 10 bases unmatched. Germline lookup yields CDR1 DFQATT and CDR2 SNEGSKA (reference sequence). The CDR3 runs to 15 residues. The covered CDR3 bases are TGCAGTGCCGGACTAGCCAGGAGCAACACAGATACG. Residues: CSAGLARSNTDT. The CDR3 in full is CSAGLARSNTDTQYF.

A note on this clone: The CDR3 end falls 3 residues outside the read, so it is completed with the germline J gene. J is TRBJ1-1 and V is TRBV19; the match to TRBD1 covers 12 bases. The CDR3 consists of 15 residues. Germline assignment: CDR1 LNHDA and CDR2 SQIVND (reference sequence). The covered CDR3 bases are TGTGCCAGTAGTATAGGTGGGACAGGGGGCTACGAG. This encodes CASSIGGTGGYE. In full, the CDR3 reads CASSIGGTGGYEAFF.

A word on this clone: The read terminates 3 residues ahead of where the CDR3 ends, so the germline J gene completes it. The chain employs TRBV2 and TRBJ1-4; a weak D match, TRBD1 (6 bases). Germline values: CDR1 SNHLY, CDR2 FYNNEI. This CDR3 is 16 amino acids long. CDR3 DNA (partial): TGTGCCAGCAGTGAAGACAGGGCGACTGGGGCCAACGTA. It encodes CASSEDRATGANV. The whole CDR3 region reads CASSEDRATGANVLFF.

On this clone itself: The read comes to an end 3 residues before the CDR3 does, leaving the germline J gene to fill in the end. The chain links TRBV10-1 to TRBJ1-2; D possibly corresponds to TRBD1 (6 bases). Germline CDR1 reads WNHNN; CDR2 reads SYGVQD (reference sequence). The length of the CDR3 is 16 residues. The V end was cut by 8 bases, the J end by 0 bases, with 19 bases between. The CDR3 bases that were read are TGCGCCAGCTCTTTGCGGGACAAGGACCCTAACTATGGC. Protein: CASSLRDKDPNYG. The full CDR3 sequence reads CASSLRDKDPNYGYTF.

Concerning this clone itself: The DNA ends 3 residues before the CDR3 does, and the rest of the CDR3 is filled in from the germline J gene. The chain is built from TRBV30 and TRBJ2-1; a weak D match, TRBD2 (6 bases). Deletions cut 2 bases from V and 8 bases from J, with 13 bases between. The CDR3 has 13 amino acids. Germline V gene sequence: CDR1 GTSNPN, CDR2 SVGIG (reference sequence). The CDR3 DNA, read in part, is TGTGCCTGGAGTCTGACTAGTGACCATGAG. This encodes CAWSLTSDHE. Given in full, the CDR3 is CAWSLTSDHEQFF.

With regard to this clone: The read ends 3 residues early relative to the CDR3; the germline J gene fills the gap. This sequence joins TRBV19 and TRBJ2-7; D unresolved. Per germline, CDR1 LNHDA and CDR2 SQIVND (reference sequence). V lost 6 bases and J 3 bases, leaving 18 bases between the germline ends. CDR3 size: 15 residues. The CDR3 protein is CASSPLKELHYEQYF. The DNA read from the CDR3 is TGTGCCAGTAGCCCCTTAAAAGAATTACACTACGAG.